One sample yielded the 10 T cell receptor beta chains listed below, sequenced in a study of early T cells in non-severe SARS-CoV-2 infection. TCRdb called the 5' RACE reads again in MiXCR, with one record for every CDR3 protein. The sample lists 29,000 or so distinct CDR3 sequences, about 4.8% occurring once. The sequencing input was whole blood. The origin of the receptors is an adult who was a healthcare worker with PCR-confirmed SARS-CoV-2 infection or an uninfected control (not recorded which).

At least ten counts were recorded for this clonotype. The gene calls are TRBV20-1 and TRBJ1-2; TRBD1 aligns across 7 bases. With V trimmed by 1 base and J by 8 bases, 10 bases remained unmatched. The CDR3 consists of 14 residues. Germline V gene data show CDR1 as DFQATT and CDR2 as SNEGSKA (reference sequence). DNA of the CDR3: TGCAGTGCTAGAGGACCGGGACAGTTTTTGGGCTACACCTTC. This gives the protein CSARGPGQFLGYTF.

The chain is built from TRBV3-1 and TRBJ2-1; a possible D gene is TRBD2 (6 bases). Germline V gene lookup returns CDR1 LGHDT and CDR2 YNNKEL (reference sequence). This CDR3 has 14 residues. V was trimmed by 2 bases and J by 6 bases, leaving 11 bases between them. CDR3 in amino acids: CASSQMGGINEQFF. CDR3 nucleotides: TGTGCCAGCAGCCAAATGGGGGGTATCAATGAGCAGTTCTTC.

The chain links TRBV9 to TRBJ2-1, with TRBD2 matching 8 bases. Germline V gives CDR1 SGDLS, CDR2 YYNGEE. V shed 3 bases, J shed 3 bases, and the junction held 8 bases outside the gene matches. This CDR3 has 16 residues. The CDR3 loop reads CASSAQLADLYNEQFF. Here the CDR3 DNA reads TGTGCCAGCAGCGCACAACTAGCGGATCTCTACAATGAGCAGTTCTTC.

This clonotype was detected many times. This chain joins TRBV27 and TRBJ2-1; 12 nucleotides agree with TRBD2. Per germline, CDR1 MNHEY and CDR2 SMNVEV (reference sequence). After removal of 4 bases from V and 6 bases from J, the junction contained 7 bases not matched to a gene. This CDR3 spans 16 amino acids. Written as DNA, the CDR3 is TGTGCCAGCAGTTCCCCCTCGACTAGCGGGAGCAATGAGCAGTTCTTC. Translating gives CASSSPSTSGSNEQFF.

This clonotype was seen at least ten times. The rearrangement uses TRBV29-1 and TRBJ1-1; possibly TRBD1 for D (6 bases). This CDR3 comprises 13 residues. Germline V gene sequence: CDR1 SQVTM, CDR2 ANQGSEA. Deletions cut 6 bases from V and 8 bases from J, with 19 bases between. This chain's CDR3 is CSVQPGQNGEAFF. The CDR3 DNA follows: TGCAGCGTCCAACCCGGACAGAACGGGGAAGCTTTCTTT.

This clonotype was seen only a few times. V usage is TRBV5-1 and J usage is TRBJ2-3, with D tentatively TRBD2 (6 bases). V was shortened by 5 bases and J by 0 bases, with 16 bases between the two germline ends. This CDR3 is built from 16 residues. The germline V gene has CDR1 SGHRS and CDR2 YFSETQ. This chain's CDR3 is CASSYSGRTSTDTQYF. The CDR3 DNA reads TGCGCCAGCAGTTATTCCGGGAGAACTAGCACAGATACGCAGTATTTT.

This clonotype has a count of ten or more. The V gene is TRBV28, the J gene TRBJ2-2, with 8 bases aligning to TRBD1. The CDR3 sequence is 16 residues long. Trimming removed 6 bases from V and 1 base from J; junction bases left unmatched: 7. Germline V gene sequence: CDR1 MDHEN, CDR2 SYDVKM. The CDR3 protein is CASRVDRGLNTGELFF. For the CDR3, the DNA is TGTGCCAGCAGGGTAGACAGGGGCTTGAACACCGGGGAGCTGTTTTTT.

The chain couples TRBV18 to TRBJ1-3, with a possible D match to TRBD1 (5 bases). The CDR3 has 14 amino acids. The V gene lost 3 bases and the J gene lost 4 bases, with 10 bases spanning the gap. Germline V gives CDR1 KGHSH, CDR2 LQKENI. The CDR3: CASSPWDAGNTIYF. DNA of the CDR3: TGTGCCAGCTCACCCTGGGACGCCGGAAACACCATATATTTT.

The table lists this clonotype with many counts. The CDR3 spells CASSLVATEAFF. CDR3 DNA sequence: TGTGCCAGCAGCTTAGTGGCCACTGAAGCTTTCTTT. The chain has TRBV7-9 and TRBJ1-1; D ambiguous. The germline V gene encodes CDR1 SEHNR and CDR2 FQNEAQ (reference sequence). The CDR3 loop spans 12 amino acids. Between the trimmed V and J ends, which lost 1 base and 4 bases, there was a span of 4 bases.

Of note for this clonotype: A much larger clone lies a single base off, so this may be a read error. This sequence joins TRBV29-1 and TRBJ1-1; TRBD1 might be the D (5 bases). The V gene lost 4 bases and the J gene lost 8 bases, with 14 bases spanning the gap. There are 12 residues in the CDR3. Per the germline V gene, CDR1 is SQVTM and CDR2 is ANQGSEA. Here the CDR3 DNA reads TGCAGCGTTGTGGGGGGTACTGGAGAAGCTTTCTTT. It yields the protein CSVVGGTGEAFF. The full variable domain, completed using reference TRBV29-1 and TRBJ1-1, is SAVISQKPSRDICQRGTSLTIQCQVDSQVTMMFWYRQQPGQSLTLIATANQGSEATYESGFVIDKFPISRPNLTFSTLTVSNMSPEDSSIYLCSVVGGTGEAFFGQGTRLTVV.